The 7 T cell receptor beta chains given below trace back to one sample, sequenced in a study of blood T cell repertoires in COVID-19. Here immunoSEQ multiplex PCR was the method, and the copy in TCRdb shows in-frame clones only, minus some. Here the sample spans approximately 96,000 clones, 65% to 85% being singletons. Sequenced: peripheral blood. These receptors were obtained from a woman older than 75 with acute or convalescent COVID-19.

This clone has just one count. The chain joins TRBV27 to TRBJ1-4, with D tentatively TRBD1 (6 bases). The CDR3 runs 15 residues. CDR1 MNHEY and CDR2 SMNVEV come from the germline V gene (reference sequence). V was shortened by 5 bases and J by 7 bases, with 17 bases between the two germline ends. The CDR3, as DNA: TGTGCCAGCAGTGCCCGGGACATGATGAGTGAAAAACTGTTTTTT. It codes for CASSARDMMSEKLFF.

A few counts support this clone. This chain uses TRBV2 with TRBJ2-3, with a possible D match to TRBD2 (5 bases). This CDR3 has 15 amino acids. Trimming stripped 8 bases from V and 2 bases from J, with 17 bases between. CDR1 SNHLY and CDR2 FYNNEI come from the germline V gene. DNA of the CDR3: TGTGCCAGCTCCACCCGGGATCTCCCCACAGATACGCAGTATTTT. Translated: CASSTRDLPTDTQYF.

CDR3 residues: CASSPGGYEQYV. The CDR3 DNA sequence: TGTGCCAGCAGCCCAGGGGGCTACGAGCAGTACGTC. The rearrangement uses TRBV7-8 and TRBJ2-7, with TRBD1 identical over 7 bases. CDR3 size: 12 residues. J gave up 3 bases and V 5 bases, and 1 base lay outside the gene matches. The germline V gene has CDR1 SGHVS and CDR2 FQNEAQ.

This clone has a single count. The chain carries TRBV15 and TRBJ2-5; TRBD2 is a possible D gene (6 bases). With 2 bases removed from V and 5 bases from J, the gap between germline ends came to 12 bases. The CDR3 totals 14 residues. Germline CDR1 reads LNHNV; CDR2 reads YYDKDF (reference sequence). As DNA, the CDR3 is TGTGCCACCAGCAGACTCGGAGGGCCGGAGACCCAGTACTTC. Protein sequence: CATSRLGGPETQYF.

The count of this clone is one. The rearrangement links TRBV3-1 (or the pseudogene TRBV3-2) to TRBJ1-1; D is perhaps TRBD1 (5 bases). The germline CDR1 and CDR2 sequences are LGHDT and YNNKEL (reference sequence). Trimming stripped 0 bases from V and 0 bases from J, with 8 bases between. The CDR3 sequence is 15 residues long. CDR3 nucleotide sequence: TGTGCCAGCAGCCAAGACGGGGGAATGAACACTGAAGCTTTCTTT. Translating it yields CASSQDGGMNTEAFF.

This clone was seen just once. The V call is TRBV12-3 or TRBV12-4, the J call TRBJ2-2; a possible D gene is TRBD1 (5 bases). Trimming cost V 7 bases and J 3 bases, with 9 bases left between them. The CDR3 totals 13 residues. This CDR3 is CASNWGYTGELFF. CDR3 DNA: TGTGCCAGCAACTGGGGCTACACCGGGGAGCTGTTTTTT.

V is TRBV18 and J is TRBJ2-5, with 7 bases that match TRBD2. There are 14 residues in the CDR3. Trimming removed 2 bases from V and 2 bases from J; junction bases left unmatched: 2. Germline V gene lookup returns CDR1 KGHSH and CDR2 LQKENI. The CDR3 DNA is TGTGCCAGCTCACCAAGCGGGGTTCAAGAGACCCAGTACTTC. It is translated as CASSPSGVQETQYF. Filled out from reference TRBV18 and TRBJ2-5, the complete variable domain reads NAGVMQNPRHLVRRRGQEARLRCSPMKGHSHVYWYRQLPEEGLKFMVYLQKENIIDESGMPKERFSAEFPKEGPSILRIQQVVRGDSAAYFCASSPSGVQETQYFGPGTRLLVL.